These 3 T cell receptor beta chains came from one sample sequenced in a study of OX40 agonist ivuxolimab in advanced cancers. Sequencing used immunoSEQ multiplex PCR; TCRdb keeps in-frame clones, though not all of them. Here the sample spans some 50,000 clones, about 81% being singletons. Material: CD4+ or CD8+ T cells sorted from blood, obtained in a trial of the OX40 agonist ivuxolimab. The receptors were gathered from an adult with an advanced solid tumor such as melanoma, head and neck, liver or kidney cancer.

This rearrangement joins TRBV5-1 to TRBJ2-5; 7 bases are shared with TRBD2. Losses at the gene ends were 3 bases for V and 0 bases for J; bases not matched to a gene: 5. CDR1 and CDR2 (germline): SGHRS, YFSETQ. The CDR3 loop spans 15 amino acids. The DNA of the CDR3 is TGCGCCAGCAGCTCGGCCGGGGGGTACCAAGAGACCCAGTACTTC. It specifies CASSSAGGYQETQYF.

The rearrangement joins TRBV2 to TRBJ1-2; D is perhaps TRBD1 (5 bases). The CDR3 runs to 14 residues. The germline V gene has CDR1 SNHLY and CDR2 FYNNEI. V shed 7 bases and J shed 4 bases, with 16 bases lying between them. CDR3 coding DNA: TGTGCCAGCATTCGGCAGGGCTTTAGCTATGGCTACACCTTC. Translation gives CASIRQGFSYGYTF. Supplemented by reference TRBV2 and TRBJ1-2, the full variable domain reads EPEVTQTPSHQVTQMGQEVILRCVPISNHLYFYWYRQILGQKVEFLVSFYNNEISEKSEIFDDQFSVERPDGSNFTLKIRSTKLEDSAMYFCASIRQGFSYGYTFGSGTRLTVV.

The rearrangement joins TRBV6-1 to TRBJ2-4, with TRBD2 as a possible D gene (6 bases). CDR1 and CDR2 (germline): MNHNS, SASEGT. V lost 6 bases and J lost 9, with 12 bases in between. The CDR3 is 12 residues long. In nucleotides, the CDR3 is TGTGCCAGCAGCACCTCCGGGGGCATTCAGTACTTC. Protein: CASSTSGGIQYF.